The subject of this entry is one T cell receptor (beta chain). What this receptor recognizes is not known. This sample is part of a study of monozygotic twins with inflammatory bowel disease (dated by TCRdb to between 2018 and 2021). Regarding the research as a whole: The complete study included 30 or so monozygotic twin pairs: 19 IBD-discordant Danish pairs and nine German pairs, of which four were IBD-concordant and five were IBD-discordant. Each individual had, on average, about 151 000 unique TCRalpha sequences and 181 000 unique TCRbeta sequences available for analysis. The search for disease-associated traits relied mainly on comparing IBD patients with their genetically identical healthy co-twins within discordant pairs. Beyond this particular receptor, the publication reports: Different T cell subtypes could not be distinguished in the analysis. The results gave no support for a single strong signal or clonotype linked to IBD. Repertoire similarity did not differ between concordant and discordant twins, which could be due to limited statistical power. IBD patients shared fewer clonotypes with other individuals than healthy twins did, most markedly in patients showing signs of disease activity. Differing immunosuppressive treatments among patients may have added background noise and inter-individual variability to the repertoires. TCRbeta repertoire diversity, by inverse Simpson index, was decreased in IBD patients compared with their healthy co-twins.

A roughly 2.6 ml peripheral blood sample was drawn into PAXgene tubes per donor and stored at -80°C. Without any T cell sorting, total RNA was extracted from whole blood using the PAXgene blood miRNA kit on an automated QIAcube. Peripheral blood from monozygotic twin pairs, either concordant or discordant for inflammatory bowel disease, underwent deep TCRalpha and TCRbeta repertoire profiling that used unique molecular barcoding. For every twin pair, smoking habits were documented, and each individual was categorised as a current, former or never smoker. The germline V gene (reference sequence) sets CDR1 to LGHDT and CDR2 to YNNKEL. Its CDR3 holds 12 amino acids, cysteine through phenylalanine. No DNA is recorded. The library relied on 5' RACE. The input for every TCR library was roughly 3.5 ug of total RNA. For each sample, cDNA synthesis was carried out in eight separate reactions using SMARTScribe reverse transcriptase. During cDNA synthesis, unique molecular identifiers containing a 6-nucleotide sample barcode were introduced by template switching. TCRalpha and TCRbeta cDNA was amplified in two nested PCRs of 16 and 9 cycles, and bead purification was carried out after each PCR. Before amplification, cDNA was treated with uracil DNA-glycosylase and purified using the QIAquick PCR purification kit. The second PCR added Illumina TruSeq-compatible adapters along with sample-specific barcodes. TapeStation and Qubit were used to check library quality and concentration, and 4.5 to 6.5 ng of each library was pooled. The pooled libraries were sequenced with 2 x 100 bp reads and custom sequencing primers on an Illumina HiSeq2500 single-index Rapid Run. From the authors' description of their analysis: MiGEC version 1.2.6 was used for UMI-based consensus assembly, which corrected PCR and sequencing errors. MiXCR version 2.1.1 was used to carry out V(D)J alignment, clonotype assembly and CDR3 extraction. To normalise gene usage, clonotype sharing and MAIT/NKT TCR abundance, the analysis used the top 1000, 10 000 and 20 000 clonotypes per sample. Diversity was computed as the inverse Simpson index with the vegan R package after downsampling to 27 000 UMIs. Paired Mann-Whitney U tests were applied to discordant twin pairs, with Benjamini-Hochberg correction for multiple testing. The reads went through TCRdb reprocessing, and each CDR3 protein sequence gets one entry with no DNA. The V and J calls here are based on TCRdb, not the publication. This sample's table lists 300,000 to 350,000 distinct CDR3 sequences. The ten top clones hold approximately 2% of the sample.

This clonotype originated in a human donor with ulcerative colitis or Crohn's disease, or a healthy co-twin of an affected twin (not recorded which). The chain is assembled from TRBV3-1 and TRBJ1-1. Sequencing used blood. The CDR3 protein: CASSERYTEAFF.